This T cell receptor (beta chain) derives from a study of blood T cell repertoires in COVID-19. Study overall: Samples came from the United States, Italy and Spain, spanning acute and convalescent COVID-19. T cells, B-cell-depleted T cells, or PBMCs provided the cDNA or gDNA that served as material.

V lost 3 bases and J 0 bases, leaving 11 bases between the germline ends. Germline assignment: CDR1 SGHNT and CDR2 YYREEE (reference sequence). CDR3 length: 15 residues. Authors' processing steps: Estimation of nucleated cell counts was performed using reference gene primer amplification. This table comes from immunoSEQ multiplex PCR, and its TCRdb copy is limited to in-frame clones, with some not included. The V and J calls and clone size are taken from that table; D and trimming were inferred from the DNA. The sample includes approximately 77,000 clones, 80% of them seen just once. The clonotype comes from a woman between 65 and 79 years old with acute or convalescent COVID-19. The sequenced sample consisted of peripheral blood. This chain connects TRBV5-4 to TRBJ2-3; no clear D gene. CDR3 region: CASSSNTRSTDTQYF. Written as DNA, the CDR3 is TGTGCCAGCAGCTCCAATACACGCAGCACAGATACGCAGTATTTT.